This T cell receptor (beta chain) stems from a study of blood T cell repertoires in COVID-19. For the study at large: Spain, Italy and the United States supplied samples that represented acute and convalescent COVID-19.

Data came from immunoSEQ multiplex PCR; TCRdb stores just in-frame clones and leaves some out. Here the sample spans a few hundred thousand clones, less than 90% being singletons. Per the germline V gene, CDR1 is KGHDR and CDR2 is SFDVKD. This CDR3 comprises 14 residues. After removal of 9 bases from V and 3 bases from J, the junction contained 3 bases not matched to a gene. On this clone itself: This sample also contains other DNA sequences that code for the same CDR3.

Material: peripheral blood. The TCR comes from a man aged 30 to 39 with active or convalescent COVID-19. V and J are TRBV24-1 and TRBJ2-1; 11 positions match TRBD2. CDR3 coding DNA: TGTGCCACCGGTAGCGGGGGGGTCTACAATGAGCAGTTCTTC. As protein: CATGSGGVYNEQFF.